These T cell receptor beta chains were read from a single sample in a study of blood T cell repertoires in COVID-19. The protocol was immunoSEQ multiplex PCR, while the TCRdb copy is restricted to in-frame clones and leaves out a portion. The sample yields about 190,000 clones, 86% seen once. Source material: PBMCs or T cells enriched from blood (not recorded which). These receptors all stem from a woman in her 30s who had recovered from COVID-19. The CDR3 runs from the conserved cysteine through the conserved F or W. The D gene is left open where the match is weak. Clone size appears in some rows only: once, few, many, or a class for an expanded clone.

J gene: TRBJ2-2
D gene: .
clone size: .
V gene: TRBV28
CDR3 protein: CASSGRTGELFF
CDR3 DNA: TGTGCCAGCAGTGGCCGTACCGGGGAGCTGTTTTTT

J gene: TRBJ2-7
D gene: .
clone size: .
V gene: TRBV28
CDR3 protein: CASSYRQPYEQYF
CDR3 DNA: TGTGCCAGCAGTTACCGACAGCCCTACGAGCAGTACTTC

J gene: TRBJ2-1
D gene: .
clone size: .
V gene: TRBV12-3/TRBV12-4
CDR3 protein: CASSPQIYNEQFF
CDR3 DNA: TGTGCCAGCAGCCCCCAAATCTACAATGAGCAGTTCTTC

J gene: TRBJ2-6
D gene: .
clone size: .
V gene: TRBV6-4
CDR3 protein: CASSVAGLSGANVLTF
CDR3 DNA: TGTGCCAGCAGTGTGGCAGGGTTATCTGGGGCCAACGTCCTGACTTTC

J gene: TRBJ1-4
D gene: .
clone size: .
V gene: TRBV27
CDR3 protein: CASSGLTVAGTNEKLFF
CDR3 DNA: TGTGCCAGCAGTGGATTGACGGTAGCGGGGACTAATGAAAAACTGTTTTTT

J gene: TRBJ2-1
D gene: TRBD2
clone size: .
V gene: TRBV28
CDR3 protein: CASSTNSGRAGEQFF
CDR3 DNA: TGTGCCAGCAGTACAAATAGCGGGAGGGCCGGTGAGCAGTTCTTC

J gene: TRBJ1-5
D gene: .
clone size: .
V gene: TRBV1
CDR3 protein: CTSRETGPQPQHF
CDR3 DNA: TGCACCAGCAGAGAAACAGGGCCTCAGCCCCAGCATTTT

J gene: TRBJ1-3
D gene: .
clone size: few
V gene: TRBV7-2
CDR3 protein: CASSSRSSGGGNTIYF
CDR3 DNA: TGTGCCAGCAGCTCCAGATCCTCGGGGGGGGGAAACACCATATATTTT

J gene: TRBJ1-3
D gene: .
clone size: once
V gene: TRBV19
CDR3 protein: CASSVGLGNTIYF
CDR3 DNA: TGTGCCAGTAGTGTGGGACTCGGAAACACCATATATTTT

J gene: TRBJ2-3
D gene: .
clone size: .
V gene: TRBV19
CDR3 protein: CAAGGSWTDTQYF
CDR3 DNA: TGTGCAGCTGGGGGGAGTTGGACGGATACGCAGTATTTT

J gene: TRBJ2-7
D gene: TRBD2
clone size: .
V gene: TRBV27
CDR3 protein: CASKGLAGGRSSYEQYF
CDR3 DNA: TGTGCCAGCAAGGGACTAGCGGGAGGCCGATCCTCCTACGAGCAGTACTTC

J gene: TRBJ1-1
D gene: .
clone size: .
V gene: TRBV11-2
CDR3 protein: CASSPRQVLTEAFF
CDR3 DNA: TGTGCCAGCAGCCCACGACAGGTTCTCACTGAAGCTTTCTTT

J gene: TRBJ2-7
D gene: TRBD1
clone size: once
V gene: TRBV9
CDR3 protein: CASSADRGGEQYF
CDR3 DNA: TGTGCCAGCAGCGCCGACAGGGGTGGGGAGCAGTACTTC

J gene: TRBJ2-3
D gene: .
clone size: .
V gene: TRBV18
CDR3 protein: CASSPGRTDTQYF
CDR3 DNA: TGTGCCAGCTCACCAGGCCGTACAGATACGCAGTATTTT

J gene: TRBJ2-2
D gene: TRBD2
clone size: .
V gene: TRBV5-1
CDR3 protein: CASSPIDNPVGVGGRTSWAGELFF
CDR3 DNA: TGCGCCAGCAGCCCGATTGATAACCCGGTGGGGGTCGGCGGGAGGACAAGCTGGGCCGGGGAGCTGTTTTTT

J gene: TRBJ1-2
D gene: TRBD1
clone size: once
V gene: TRBV10-3
CDR3 protein: CAIGPISPGQDYGYTF
CDR3 DNA: TGTGCCATCGGGCCCATTTCACCGGGACAGGACTATGGCTACACCTTC

J gene: TRBJ2-2
D gene: .
clone size: .
V gene: TRBV28
CDR3 protein: CASSTRNTGELFF
CDR3 DNA: TGTGCCAGCAGCACAAGAAACACCGGGGAGCTGTTTTTT

J gene: TRBJ2-2
D gene: TRBD2
clone size: .
V gene: TRBV19
CDR3 protein: CASGSGRTNTGELFF
CDR3 DNA: TGTGCCAGTGGCAGCGGGAGGACGAACACCGGGGAGCTGTTTTTT

J gene: TRBJ2-7
D gene: TRBD1
clone size: .
V gene: TRBV13
CDR3 protein: CASSSRQGSSITQTYEQYF
CDR3 DNA: TGTGCCAGCAGCTCCCGACAGGGTTCTTCCATTACCCAAACCTACGAGCAGTACTTC

J gene: TRBJ2-7
D gene: TRBD1
clone size: .
V gene: TRBV11-2
CDR3 protein: CASSARTGDEQYF
CDR3 DNA: TGTGCCAGCAGCGCCCGGACAGGGGACGAGCAGTACTTC

J gene: TRBJ2-5
D gene: TRBD2
clone size: .
V gene: TRBV9
CDR3 protein: CASSAGATSLTQYF
CDR3 DNA: TGTGCCAGCAGCGCCGGGGCGACTAGCTTGACCCAGTACTTC

J gene: TRBJ2-1
D gene: .
clone size: .
V gene: TRBV11-3
CDR3 protein: CASSLDRSDEQFF
CDR3 DNA: TGTGCCAGCAGCTTAGACAGGTCCGATGAGCAGTTCTTC

J gene: TRBJ1-5
D gene: TRBD1
clone size: .
V gene: TRBV5-6
CDR3 protein: CASSPGTAFRGNQPQHF
CDR3 DNA: TGTGCCAGCAGCCCCGGGACAGCCTTCAGGGGCAATCAGCCCCAGCATTTT

J gene: TRBJ2-6
D gene: .
clone size: .
V gene: TRBV6-5
CDR3 protein: CASRDGDSGANVLTF
CDR3 DNA: TGTGCCAGCAGGGACGGGGACTCTGGGGCCAACGTCCTGACTTTC

J gene: TRBJ2-3
D gene: .
clone size: .
V gene: TRBV27
CDR3 protein: CASSSPQGTDTQYF
CDR3 DNA: TGTGCCAGCAGTTCCCCGCAGGGCACAGATACGCAGTATTTT

J gene: TRBJ2-1
D gene: TRBD2
clone size: .
V gene: TRBV28
CDR3 protein: CASFSPTHTGTSSYNEQFF
CDR3 DNA: TGTGCCAGCTTCTCCCCCACCCATACCGGGACTAGTTCCTACAATGAGCAGTTCTTC

J gene: TRBJ2-5
D gene: TRBD1
clone size: .
V gene: TRBV5-1
CDR3 protein: CASSLGRTGGEETQYF
CDR3 DNA: TGCGCCAGCAGCTTGGGAAGGACAGGGGGGGAAGAGACCCAGTACTTC

J gene: TRBJ2-6
D gene: TRBD1
clone size: .
V gene: TRBV5-1
CDR3 protein: CASSFSGQGSTGANVLTF
CDR3 DNA: TGCGCCAGCAGCTTCTCCGGACAGGGGTCTACTGGGGCCAACGTCCTGACTTTC

J gene: TRBJ1-2
D gene: .
clone size: .
V gene: TRBV28
CDR3 protein: CASSFVRVSYTF
CDR3 DNA: TGTGCCAGCAGTTTCGTCAGGGTCAGCTACACCTTC

J gene: TRBJ2-1
D gene: TRBD1
clone size: few
V gene: TRBV5-1
CDR3 protein: CASSFGTGDYEQFF
CDR3 DNA: TGCGCCAGCAGTTTCGGGACAGGGGATTATGAGCAGTTCTTC

J gene: TRBJ2-7
D gene: TRBD1
clone size: .
V gene: TRBV15
CDR3 protein: CATSRTGKDEQYF
CDR3 DNA: TGTGCCACCAGCAGGACAGGGAAGGACGAGCAGTACTTC

J gene: TRBJ2-7
D gene: TRBD2
clone size: .
V gene: TRBV7-9
CDR3 protein: CASSSNRLATYEQYF
CDR3 DNA: TGTGCCAGCAGCTCGAATCGACTAGCGACCTACGAGCAGTACTTC

J gene: TRBJ1-5
D gene: .
clone size: .
V gene: TRBV27
CDR3 protein: CASSAGTNNQPQHF
CDR3 DNA: TGTGCCAGCAGTGCGGGGACCAACAATCAGCCCCAGCATTTT

J gene: TRBJ2-3
D gene: TRBD2
clone size: .
V gene: TRBV29-1
CDR3 protein: CSQTAGGSDTQYF
CDR3 DNA: TGCAGCCAGACAGCGGGAGGGTCAGATACGCAGTATTTT

J gene: TRBJ2-3
D gene: .
clone size: .
V gene: TRBV19
CDR3 protein: CASSGNREYDTQYF
CDR3 DNA: TGTGCCAGTAGTGGGAACAGGGAGTATGATACGCAGTATTTT